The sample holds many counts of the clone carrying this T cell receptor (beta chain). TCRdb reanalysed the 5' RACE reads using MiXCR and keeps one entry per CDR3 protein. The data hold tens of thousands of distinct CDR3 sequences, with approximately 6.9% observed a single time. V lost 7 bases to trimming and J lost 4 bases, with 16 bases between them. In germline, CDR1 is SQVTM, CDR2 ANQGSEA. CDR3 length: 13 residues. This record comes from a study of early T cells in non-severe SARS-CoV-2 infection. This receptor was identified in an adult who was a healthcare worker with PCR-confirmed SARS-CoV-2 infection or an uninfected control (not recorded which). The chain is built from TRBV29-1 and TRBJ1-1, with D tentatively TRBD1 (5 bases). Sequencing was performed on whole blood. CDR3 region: CSAGGQGLTEAFF. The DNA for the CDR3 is TGCAGCGCCGGAGGCCAGGGCCTCACTGAAGCTTTCTTT.